This TCR beta chain was recorded in a study of T cell responses to AZD1222 COVID-19 vaccine. Regarding the study as a whole: Sampled repertoires all dated from after the peak T cell response. Once two AZD1222 doses were given, Spike-specific TCR breadth and depth went up. Donors in the cohort were predominantly white British and more often female, and clonal diversity was possibly underestimated.

Looked up from germline, CDR1 is MDHEN and CDR2 is SYDVKM. CDR3 length: 14 amino acids. Deletions cut 6 bases from V and 1 base from J, with 12 bases between. This clone was seen only once. The antigen remains unidentified. This table comes from immunoSEQ multiplex PCR, and its TCRdb copy is limited to in-frame clones, with some not included. The data show about 92,000 clones, about 91% seen once. This receptor was taken from an adult in good health. The sequencing used peripheral blood, collected on day 0 of AZD1222 vaccination. The chain recombines TRBV28 with TRBJ1-2; D is possibly TRBD1 (6 bases). CDR3 bases: TGTGCCAGCAGCCAGGGGAATCATAACTATGGCTACACCTTC. It codes for CASSQGNHNYGYTF.